This T cell receptor (beta chain) comes out of a study of T cell responses to AZD1222 COVID-19 vaccine. Study-wide findings and caveats: There were repertoire samples only from the period after the peak T cell response.

Remarks on this clone: Its matching antigen is unknown.

CDR3 length equals 15 residues. Germline V gene sequence: CDR1 SGHRS, CDR2 YFSETQ. Trimming took off 7 bases at V and 2 bases at J, with 15 bases between the two ends. Method: immunoSEQ multiplex PCR; TCRdb's copy keeps in-frame clones and lacks some. This table holds roughly 100,000 clones, approximately 88% found once. The chain recombines TRBV5-1 with TRBJ2-2; no clear D. The specimen comprised peripheral blood, sampled on day 0 of AZD1222 vaccination. The origin of this receptor is an adult in good health. This CDR3 reads CASSLDGLNTGELFF. Written as DNA, the CDR3 is TGCGCCAGCTCCTTGGACGGCCTTAACACCGGGGAGCTGTTTTTT. The full variable domain, in which reference TRBV5-1 and TRBJ2-2 provide the parts outside the CDR3, is KAGVTQTPRYLIKTRGQQVTLSCSPISGHRSVSWYQQTPGQGLQFLFEYFSETQRNKGNFPGRFSGRQFSNSRSEMNVSTLELGDSALYLCASSLDGLNTGELFFGEGSRLTVL.